This TCR beta chain stems from a study of shared clonotypes between healthy human individuals. Study-level information: For every donor, three CD4 naive, three CD4 memory, two CD8 naive and one CD8 memory plates were used.

As for this clone: Its target is unknown.

Notes on the study in general: It was expected that sequencing depth would affect clonotype sharing among donors.

For each subset, genomic DNA was distributed in equal portions over several immunoSEQ plates. Using immunoSEQ multiplex PCR, the repertoire was profiled, and TCRdb retains in-frame clones only, with some absent. The data contain 1.4 million or so clones, 98% to 99% of them singletons. In germline, CDR1 is GTSNPN, CDR2 SVGIG (reference sequence). The ends were cut back, 5 bases at V and 1 base at J, with 21 bases in the middle. This CDR3 is built from 17 residues. Sequencing used naive CD4+ T cells sorted from blood. Subset specified: CD45RA+ positively selected. The chain has TRBV30 and TRBJ1-5, with D tentatively TRBD1 (6 bases). The source of this sequence is a man aged 30 to 39 in good health. CDR3 coding DNA: TGTGCCTGGCTGCCGGACAGAGGGGACCGGAGCAATCAGCCCCAGCATTTT. It yields the protein CAWLPDRGDRSNQPQHF. Full variable domain (rest looked up from reference TRBV30 and TRBJ1-5): SQTIHQWPATLVQPVGSPLSLECTVEGTSNPNLYWYRQAAGRGLQLLFYSVGIGQISSEVPQNLSASRPQDRQFILSSKKLLLSDSGFYLCAWLPDRGDRSNQPQHFGDGTRLSIL.